The clone carrying this T cell receptor beta chain was picked up a small number of times. Its cognate antigen is unknown. Molecular barcoding with unique molecular identifiers was used for the TCRbeta library. MiXCR, run by TCRdb on the PCR reads, gives a single entry per CDR3 protein. The sample contains around 450,000 distinct CDR3 sequences, around two fifths of which appear only once. The V end lost 6 bases, the J end lost 2 bases, and 8 bases lay between the germline ends. The CDR3 spans 13 residues. Germline V gene lookup returns CDR1 MNHNY and CDR2 SVGAGI (reference sequence). These data are taken from a study of T-cell reconstitution after alpha-beta-depleted transplantation in children. The study's findings and limits: After one year, T-cell counts and TCRbeta diversity mostly came from new T cells. TCRbeta diversity was high at day 60 in some patients (a result of surviving recipient T cells and thymic progenitors).

The specimen was PBMCs, collected before TCRalphabeta/CD19-depleted stem cell transplant. This chain links TRBV6-6 with TRBJ2-1; D gene uncertain. This TCR was recovered from a girl aged 2-10 years with aplastic anemia, due to receive a stem cell transplant. The CDR3 DNA is TGTGCCAGCAGCACCGAAGCCTACAATGAGCAGTTCTTC. Amino acids: CASSTEAYNEQFF.